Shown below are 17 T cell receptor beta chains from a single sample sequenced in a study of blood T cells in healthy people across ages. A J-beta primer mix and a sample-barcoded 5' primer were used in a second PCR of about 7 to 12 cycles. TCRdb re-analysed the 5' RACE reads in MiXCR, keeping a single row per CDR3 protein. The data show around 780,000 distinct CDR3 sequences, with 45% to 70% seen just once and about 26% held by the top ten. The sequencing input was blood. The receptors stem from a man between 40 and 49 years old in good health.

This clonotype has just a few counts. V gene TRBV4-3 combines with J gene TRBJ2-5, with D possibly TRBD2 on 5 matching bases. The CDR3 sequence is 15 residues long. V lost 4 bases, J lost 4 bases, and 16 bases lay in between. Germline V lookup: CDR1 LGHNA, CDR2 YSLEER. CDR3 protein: CASSPFLGSPETQYF. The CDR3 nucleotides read TGCGCCAGCAGCCCGTTCCTGGGGAGCCCAGAGACCCAGTACTTC.

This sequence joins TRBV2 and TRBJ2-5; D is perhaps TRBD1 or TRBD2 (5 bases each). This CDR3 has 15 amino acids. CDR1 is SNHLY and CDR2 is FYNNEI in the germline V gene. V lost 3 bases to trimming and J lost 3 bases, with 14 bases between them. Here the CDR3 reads CASSEIVWGKETQYF. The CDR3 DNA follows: TGTGCCAGCAGTGAGATTGTTTGGGGGAAAGAGACCCAGTACTTC.

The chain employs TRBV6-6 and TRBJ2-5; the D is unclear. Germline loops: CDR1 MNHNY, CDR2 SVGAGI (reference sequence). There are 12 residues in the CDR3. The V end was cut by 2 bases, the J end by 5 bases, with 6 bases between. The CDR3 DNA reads TGTGCCAGCAGTTACCCCCTCGAGACCCAGTACTTC. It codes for CASSYPLETQYF.

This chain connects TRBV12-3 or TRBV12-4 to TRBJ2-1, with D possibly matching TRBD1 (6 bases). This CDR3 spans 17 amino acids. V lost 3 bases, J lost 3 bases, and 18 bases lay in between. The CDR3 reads CASSFIRGRGGYNEQFF. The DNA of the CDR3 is TGTGCCAGCAGTTTTATCAGGGGCCGAGGTGGCTACAATGAGCAGTTCTTC.

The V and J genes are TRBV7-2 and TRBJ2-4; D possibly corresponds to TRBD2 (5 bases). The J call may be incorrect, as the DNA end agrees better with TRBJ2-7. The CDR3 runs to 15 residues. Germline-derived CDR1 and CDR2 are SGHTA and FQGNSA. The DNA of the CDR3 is TGTGCCAGCAGCTTCTGGGTTGCGATGGAGGCCGAGCAGTACTTC. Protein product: CASSFWVAMEAEQYF.

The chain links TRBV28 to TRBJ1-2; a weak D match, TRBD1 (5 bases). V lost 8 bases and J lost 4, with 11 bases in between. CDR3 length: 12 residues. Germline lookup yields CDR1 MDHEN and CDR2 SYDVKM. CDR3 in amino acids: CASGDGGYGYTF. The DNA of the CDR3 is TGTGCCAGCGGGGACGGAGGCTATGGCTACACCTTC.

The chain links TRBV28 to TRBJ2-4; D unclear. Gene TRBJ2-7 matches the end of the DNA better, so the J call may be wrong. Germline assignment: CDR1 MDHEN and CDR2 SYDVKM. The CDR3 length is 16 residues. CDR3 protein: CASSTLEALKLYEQYF. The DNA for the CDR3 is TGTGCCAGCAGTACCCTGGAAGCCCTGAAACTCTACGAGCAGTACTTC.

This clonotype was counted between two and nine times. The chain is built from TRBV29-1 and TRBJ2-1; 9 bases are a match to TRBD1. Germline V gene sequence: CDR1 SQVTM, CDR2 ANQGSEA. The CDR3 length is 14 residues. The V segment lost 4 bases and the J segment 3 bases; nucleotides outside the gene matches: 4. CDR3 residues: CSVARDRDYNEQFF. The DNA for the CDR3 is TGCAGCGTTGCCCGGGACAGGGACTACAATGAGCAGTTCTTC.

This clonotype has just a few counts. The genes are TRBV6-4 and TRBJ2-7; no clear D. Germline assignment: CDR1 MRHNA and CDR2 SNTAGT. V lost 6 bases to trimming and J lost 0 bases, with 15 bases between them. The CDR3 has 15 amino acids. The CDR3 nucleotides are TGTGCCAGCAGCCCCCACGCCCTCAGCTCCTACGAGCAGTACTTC. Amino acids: CASSPHALSSYEQYF.

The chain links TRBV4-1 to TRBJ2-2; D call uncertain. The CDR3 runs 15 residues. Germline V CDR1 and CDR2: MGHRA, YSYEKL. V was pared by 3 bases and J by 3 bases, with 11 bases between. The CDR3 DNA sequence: TGCGCCAGCAGCCAGGGGATCATTGACACCGGGGAGCTGTTTTTT. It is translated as CASSQGIIDTGELFF.

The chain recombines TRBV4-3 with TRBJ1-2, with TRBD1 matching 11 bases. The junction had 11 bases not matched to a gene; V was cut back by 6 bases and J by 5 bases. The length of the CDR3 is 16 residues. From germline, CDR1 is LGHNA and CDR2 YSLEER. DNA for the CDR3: TGCGCCAGCAGGAAGCCGGGACAGGGGGAAGGGTATGGCTACACCTTC. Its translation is CASRKPGQGEGYGYTF.

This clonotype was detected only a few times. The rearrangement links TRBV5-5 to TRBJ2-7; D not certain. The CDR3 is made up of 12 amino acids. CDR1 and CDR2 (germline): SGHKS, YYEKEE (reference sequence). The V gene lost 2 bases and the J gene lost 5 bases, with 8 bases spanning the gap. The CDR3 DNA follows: TGTGCCAGCAGCTTCAATGGGAACGAGCAGTACTTC. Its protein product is CASSFNGNEQYF.

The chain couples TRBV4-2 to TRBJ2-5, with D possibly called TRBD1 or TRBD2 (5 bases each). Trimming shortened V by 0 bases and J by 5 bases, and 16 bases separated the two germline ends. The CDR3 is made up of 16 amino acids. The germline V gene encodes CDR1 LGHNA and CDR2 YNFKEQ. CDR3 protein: CASSQDGRSWGETQYF. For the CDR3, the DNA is TGTGCCAGCAGCCAAGATGGTCGGAGTTGGGGGGAGACCCAGTACTTC.

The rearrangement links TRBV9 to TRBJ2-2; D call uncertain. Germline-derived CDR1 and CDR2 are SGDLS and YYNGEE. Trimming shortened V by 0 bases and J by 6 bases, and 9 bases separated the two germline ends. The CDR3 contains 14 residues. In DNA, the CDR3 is TGTGCCAGCAGCGTAGATTGGTCCTCCGGGGAGCTGTTTTTT. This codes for CASSVDWSSGELFF.

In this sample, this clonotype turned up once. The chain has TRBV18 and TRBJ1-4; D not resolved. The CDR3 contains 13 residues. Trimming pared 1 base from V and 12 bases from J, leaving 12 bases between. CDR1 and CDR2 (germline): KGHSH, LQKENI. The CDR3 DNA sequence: TGTGCCAGCTCACCACGATTGGTGGAAGAACTGTTTTTT. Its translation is CASSPRLVEELFF.

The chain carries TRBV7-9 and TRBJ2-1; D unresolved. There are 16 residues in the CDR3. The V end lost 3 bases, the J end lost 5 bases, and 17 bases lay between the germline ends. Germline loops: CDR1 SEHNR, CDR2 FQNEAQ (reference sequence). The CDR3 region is CASSFPPISPNNEQFF. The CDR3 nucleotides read TGTGCCAGCAGCTTTCCGCCAATTTCGCCTAACAATGAGCAGTTCTTC.

For the CDR3, the DNA is TGTGCCAGCAGCCGAGACGAGATAGGAGGGAGAGGGGCCTACAATGAGCAGTTCTTC. Amino acids: CASSRDEIGGRGAYNEQFF. The rearrangement links TRBV4-2 to TRBJ2-1, with D maybe TRBD2 (6 bases). The CDR3 spans 19 residues. Deletions cut 4 bases from V and 2 bases from J, with 24 bases between. CDR1 is LGHNA, CDR2 YNFKEQ, per germline.